These 27 T cell receptor beta chains originate from one sample sequenced in a study of early T cells in non-severe SARS-CoV-2 infection (dated by TCRdb to the early 2020s). The receptor library was made with 5' RACE. Sequencing was performed on a NextSeq 500. TCRdb trimmed the raw reads at Q25, called clones with MiXCR and kept productive beta chains. Identical CDR3 proteins give one entry, which carries the most common genes and DNA. The table for this sample lists some 96,000 distinct CDR3 sequences; about 13% of them were counted only once. The leading ten clones occupy about 2% of the sample. Sequencing input: whole blood. All receptors derive from an adult who was a healthcare worker with PCR-confirmed SARS-CoV-2 infection or an uninfected control (not recorded which).

This clonotype was detected ten times or more. The chain has TRBV2 and TRBJ2-5; 7 bases match TRBD1. CDR1 SNHLY and CDR2 FYNNEI come from the germline V gene. The CDR3 runs 16 residues. Losses at the gene ends were 1 base for V and 2 bases for J; bases not matched to a gene: 7. CDR3 sequence (DNA): TGTGCCAGCAGTGAAGTTCCCTTCAGGGGGCAAGAGACCCAGTACTTC. Translating it yields CASSEVPFRGQETQYF.

This clonotype appeared many times. V and J are TRBV7-2 and TRBJ1-6; 10 bases align to TRBD1. Germline V gene sequence: CDR1 SGHTA, CDR2 FQGNSA. The CDR3 is 16 residues long. V lost 4 bases, J lost 10 bases, and 10 bases stayed unmatched. DNA of the CDR3: TGTGCCAGCAGCTCATCGACAGGGGGCTTTGGGTCACCCCTCCACTTT. Translating gives CASSSSTGGFGSPLHF.

The rearrangement links TRBV10-2 to TRBJ2-2; 9 bases fit TRBD1. CDR3 size: 13 residues. Per germline, CDR1 WSHSY and CDR2 SAAADI. V dropped 11 bases and J dropped 7; count of bases not matched to a gene: 8. CDR3 DNA sequence: TGCGCCCCCTTGGGACAGGGCTTCGGGGAGCTGTTTTTT. Protein: CAPLGQGFGELFF.

This clonotype was recorded a few times. The CDR3 nucleotides read TGTGCCAGCAGCTCATATACTCAAAGCGGGCAAGAGACCCAGTACTTC. Its protein is CASSSYTQSGQETQYF. The rearrangement links TRBV11-2 to TRBJ2-5, with D possibly TRBD2 on 6 matching bases. CDR1 and CDR2 (germline): SGHAT, FQNNGV. Trimming took off 4 bases at V and 2 bases at J, with 17 bases between the two ends. The CDR3 is made up of 16 amino acids.

This clonotype appeared a few times. J is TRBJ1-2 and V is TRBV29-1; 8 positions agree with TRBD1. CDR1 SQVTM and CDR2 ANQGSEA come from the germline V gene. V lost 5 bases, J lost 4 bases, and 6 bases stayed unmatched. The CDR3 totals 13 residues. CDR3 amino acids: CSVFHGQGYGYTF. The DNA for the CDR3 is TGCAGCGTTTTCCACGGACAGGGCTATGGCTACACCTTC.

The chain couples TRBV5-5 to TRBJ2-3, with D perhaps assigned TRBD1 or TRBD2 (5 bases each). Germline V gene lookup returns CDR1 SGHKS and CDR2 YYEKEE (reference sequence). The CDR3 extends over 17 amino acids. V was pared by 3 bases and J by 0 bases, with 17 bases between. The CDR3 sequence is CASSSKPGPTSTDTQYF. The CDR3 nucleotides read TGTGCCAGCAGCTCTAAACCGGGACCTACGAGCACAGATACGCAGTATTTT.

The chain couples TRBV4-3 to TRBJ2-1, with D hard to call. The CDR3 runs to 13 residues. Trimming took 0 bases from V and 12 from J, leaving 12 bases between them. Germline loops: CDR1 LGHNA, CDR2 YSLEER. CDR3 nucleotide sequence: TGCGCCAGCAGCCAAGATCGAGGTCTGGGGCAGTTCTTC. Residues: CASSQDRGLGQFF.

This clonotype has a handful of counts. The genes are TRBV20-1 and TRBJ2-7; D not certain. This CDR3 has 14 residues. CDR1 is DFQATT, CDR2 SNEGSKA, per germline (reference sequence). Trimming stripped 0 bases from V and 2 bases from J, with 11 bases between. The CDR3 here is CSARDLEAAYEQYF. CDR3 coding DNA: TGCAGTGCTAGAGATCTGGAAGCCGCCTACGAGCAGTACTTC.

The table lists this clonotype with many counts. The chain joins TRBV18 to TRBJ1-4; the D is unclear. CDR1 is KGHSH and CDR2 is LQKENI in the germline V gene. This CDR3 region has 13 residues. The germline V and J ends were trimmed by 3 bases and 8 bases, with 10 bases remaining between them. The CDR3 here is CASSPQKEEKLFF. As DNA, the CDR3 is TGTGCCAGCTCACCGCAGAAAGAAGAAAAACTGTTTTTT.

J is TRBJ2-7 and V is TRBV18, with a tentative D call TRBD2 (7 bases). This CDR3 region has 13 residues. CDR1 KGHSH and CDR2 LQKENI come from the germline V gene. V was clipped by 3 bases and J by 5 bases, with 11 bases between them. CDR3 sequence (DNA): TGTGCCAGCTCACCGGGGAGGGGGAACGAGCAGTACTTC. Protein sequence: CASSPGRGNEQYF. Combining the CDR3 with reference TRBV18 and TRBJ2-7 gives the whole variable domain NAGVMQNPRHLVRRRGQEARLRCSPMKGHSHVYWYRQLPEEGLKFMVYLQKENIIDESGMPKERFSAEFPKEGPSILRIQQVVRGDSAAYFCASSPGRGNEQYFGPGTRLTVT.

This clonotype came up a few times. The V gene is TRBV6-6, the J gene TRBJ1-5, with D unresolved. This CDR3 comprises 17 residues. V lost 5 bases and J lost 3, with 20 bases in between. Germline CDR1 and CDR2: MNHNY and SVGAGI (reference sequence). The CDR3 DNA sequence: TGTGCCAGCAGTGGTCGGCGAGGGAGCGCCTTCAATCAGCCCCAGCATTTT. Residues: CASSGRRGSAFNQPQHF.

The rearrangement joins TRBV5-6 to TRBJ2-3; 13 nucleotides line up with TRBD2. Germline CDR1 reads SGHDT; CDR2 reads YYEEEE. The length of the CDR3 is 17 residues. V lost 0 bases to trimming and J lost 2 bases; unmatched junction nucleotides: 3. CDR3 residues: CASSLGLAGGYTDTQYF. The CDR3 DNA sequence: TGTGCCAGCAGCTTGGGACTAGCGGGGGGTTACACAGATACGCAGTATTTT.

The chain joins TRBV20-1 to TRBJ2-4, with 9 bases identical to TRBD2. Trimming at V came to 5 bases and at J to 6 bases, leaving 8 bases not matched to a gene. The CDR3 is 14 amino acids. Germline values: CDR1 DFQATT, CDR2 SNEGSKA (reference sequence). CDR3 nucleotide sequence: TGCAGTGCTCGACTAGCGGAGGGCTCAAACATTCAGTACTTC. This codes for CSARLAEGSNIQYF.

Ten or more counts support this clonotype. The J gene is TRBJ1-5, the V gene TRBV19; no clear D. With 5 bases removed from V and 6 bases from J, the gap between germline ends came to 26 bases. The length of the CDR3 is 18 residues. Per germline, CDR1 LNHDA and CDR2 SQIVND (reference sequence). The CDR3 DNA is TGTGCCAGTAGTTCTTCGGAGCACATGAGCTTCGAGAGTCAGCCCCAGCATTTT. This sequence encodes CASSSSEHMSFESQPQHF.

This rearrangement joins TRBV6-5 to TRBJ1-2, with 9 bases fitting TRBD1. Trimming at V came to 7 bases and at J to 7 bases, leaving 19 bases not matched to a gene. This CDR3 is built from 17 residues. Germline V gives CDR1 MNHEY, CDR2 SVGAGI. The CDR3 DNA reads TGTGCCAGCAATGCTCAACCCACAGGGGGCTCTTTCGGTGGCTACACCTTC. This encodes CASNAQPTGGSFGGYTF.

The chain recombines TRBV6-6 with TRBJ1-1; D ambiguous. This CDR3 contains 14 residues. The V end was cut by 7 bases, the J end by 6 bases, with 18 bases between. Germline-derived CDR1 and CDR2 are MNHNY and SVGAGI (reference sequence). CDR3 in DNA: TGTGCCAGCAAACTCCGAGCCCCCGGTGCTGAAGCTTTCTTT. As protein: CASKLRAPGAEAFF.

In its sample, this clonotype was seen a few times. V usage is TRBV29-1 and J usage is TRBJ2-1; no definite D call. The CDR3 sequence is 11 residues long. Trimming shortened V by 4 bases and J by 3 bases, and 4 bases separated the two germline ends. Germline lookup yields CDR1 SQVTM and CDR2 ANQGSEA. CDR3 sequence: CSVVVYNEQFF. In DNA, the CDR3 is TGCAGCGTTGTTGTCTACAATGAGCAGTTCTTC.

On this clonotype: Since a much larger clone is just one base distant, this may be a read error. V is TRBV7-2 and J is TRBJ2-1; a possible D gene is TRBD2 (5 bases). The CDR3 spans 14 residues. Looked up from germline, CDR1 is SGHTA and CDR2 is FQGNSA. CDR3: CAGSPFTSYNEQFF. The CDR3 nucleotides read TGTGCCGGCAGCCCCTTCACTAGCTACAATGAGCAGTTCTTC.

The chain uses TRBV5-4 and TRBJ1-2; TRBD1 might be the D (5 bases). Germline V gene sequence: CDR1 SGHNT, CDR2 YYREEE (reference sequence). This CDR3 is built from 15 residues. Trimming stripped 5 bases from V and 6 bases from J, with 20 bases between. DNA of the CDR3: TGTGCCAGCAGACGGCTACCCAGGGTTGACGATGGCTACACCTTC. It specifies CASRRLPRVDDGYTF.

In its sample, this clonotype was seen many times. CDR3 nucleotide sequence: TGTGCCAGCAGCTTGGAAGGGTCGGTTCAGCCCCAGCATTTT. Encoded protein: CASSLEGSVQPQHF. V and J are TRBV5-7 and TRBJ1-5, with D unresolved. TRBV5-7 is an ORF, with its function uncertain. CDR3 length: 14 amino acids. The V gene lost 0 bases and the J gene lost 6 bases, with 10 bases spanning the gap.

This clonotype was seen repeatedly, ten times or more. The gene calls are TRBV11-2 and TRBJ1-1; D gene ambiguous. CDR3 length: 15 residues. Germline V gene sequence: CDR1 SGHAT, CDR2 FQNNGV. Trimming shortened V by 8 bases and J by 4 bases, and 20 bases separated the two germline ends. CDR3 protein: CASHHVAGMGTEAFF. CDR3 coding DNA: TGTGCCAGCCATCACGTGGCAGGAATGGGCACTGAAGCTTTCTTT.

The chain uses TRBV13 and TRBJ2-4, with a possible D match to TRBD1 (6 bases). This CDR3 region has 17 residues. V was pared by 0 bases and J by 2 bases, with 14 bases between. Germline V lookup: CDR1 PRHDT, CDR2 FYEKMQ (reference sequence). Written as DNA, the CDR3 is TGTGCCAGCAGCTTAGGATGGGCAGGGACATCCAAAAACATTCAGTACTTC. Translating gives CASSLGWAGTSKNIQYF.

This clonotype was picked up many times. The V call is TRBV11-2, the J call TRBJ1-1, with 9 bases identical to TRBD1. After removal of 5 bases from V and 7 bases from J, the junction contained 5 bases not matched to a gene. Germline V gene lookup returns CDR1 SGHAT and CDR2 FQNNGV. The CDR3 runs to 13 residues. The DNA of the CDR3 is TGTGCCAGCAGCCAGGGACAGGGACGTGAAGCTTTCTTT. Amino acid sequence: CASSQGQGREAFF.

The rearrangement joins TRBV5-6 to TRBJ1-1; D is ambiguous. Germline lookup yields CDR1 SGHDT and CDR2 YYEEEE. Trimming stripped 3 bases from V and 3 bases from J, with 6 bases between. The CDR3 covers 12 residues. This CDR3 reads CASSWRYTEAFF. CDR3 coding DNA: TGTGCCAGCAGCTGGAGGTACACTGAAGCTTTCTTT.

V is TRBV28 and J is TRBJ1-5; a weak D match, TRBD1 (6 bases). Germline V lookup: CDR1 MDHEN, CDR2 SYDVKM. This CDR3 contains 20 residues. The V and J ends lost 4 bases and 2 bases respectively, with 27 bases between them. This CDR3 is CASSSPYRAGVGVRNQPQHF. The DNA of the CDR3 is TGTGCCAGCAGTTCCCCCTACAGGGCTGGAGTAGGGGTACGCAATCAGCCCCAGCATTTT.

This chain joins TRBV12-3 or TRBV12-4 and TRBJ2-4; the D gene could be TRBD1 or TRBD2 (6 bases each). The CDR3 length is 13 residues. V lost 7 bases to trimming and J lost 7 bases, with 14 bases between them. In DNA, the CDR3 is TGTGCCAGCAAATGGGGGGCAGTCAACATTCAGTACTTC. It translates to CASKWGAVNIQYF.

This clonotype was picked up many times. The chain uses TRBV18 and TRBJ1-5, with a tentative D call TRBD1 (5 bases). Germline CDR1 and CDR2: KGHSH and LQKENI. There are 14 residues in the CDR3. V lost 2 bases and J 4 bases, leaving 9 bases between the germline ends. CDR3 coding DNA: TGTGCCAGCTCACCAGGGGCGGGTAATCAGCCCCAGCATTTT. Its protein is CASSPGAGNQPQHF. Filled out from reference TRBV18 and TRBJ1-5, the complete variable domain reads NAGVMQNPRHLVRRRGQEARLRCSPMKGHSHVYWYRQLPEEGLKFMVYLQKENIIDESGMPKERFSAEFPKEGPSILRIQQVVRGDSAAYFCASSPGAGNQPQHFGDGTRLSIL.